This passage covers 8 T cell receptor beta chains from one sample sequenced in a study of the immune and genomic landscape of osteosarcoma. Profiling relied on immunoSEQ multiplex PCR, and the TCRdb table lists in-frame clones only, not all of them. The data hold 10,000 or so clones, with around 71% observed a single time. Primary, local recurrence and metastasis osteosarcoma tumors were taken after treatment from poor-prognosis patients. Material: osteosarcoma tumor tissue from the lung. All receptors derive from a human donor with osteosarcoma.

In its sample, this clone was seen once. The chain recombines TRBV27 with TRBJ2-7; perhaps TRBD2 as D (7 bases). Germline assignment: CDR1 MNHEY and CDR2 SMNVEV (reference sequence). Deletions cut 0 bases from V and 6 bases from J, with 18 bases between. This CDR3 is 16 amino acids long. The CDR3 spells CASSLSKGEGVGEQYF. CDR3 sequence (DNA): TGTGCCAGCAGTTTATCGAAGGGGGAGGGGGTTGGCGAGCAGTACTTC.

CDR3 residues: CASSVANVLTF. CDR3 bases: TGTGCCAGCAGCGTCGCCAACGTCCTGACTTTC. The rearrangement uses TRBV9 and TRBJ2-6; D remains unclear. This CDR3 has 11 amino acids. Germline V gene sequence: CDR1 SGDLS, CDR2 YYNGEE. Deletions cut 2 bases from V and 7 bases from J, with 1 base between.

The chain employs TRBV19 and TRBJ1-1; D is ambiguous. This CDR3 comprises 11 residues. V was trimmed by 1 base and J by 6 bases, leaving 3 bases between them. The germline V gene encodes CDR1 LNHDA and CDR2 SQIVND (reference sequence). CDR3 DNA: TGTGCCAGTAGTATAGGGGCTGAAGCTTTCTTT. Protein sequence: CASSIGAEAFF.

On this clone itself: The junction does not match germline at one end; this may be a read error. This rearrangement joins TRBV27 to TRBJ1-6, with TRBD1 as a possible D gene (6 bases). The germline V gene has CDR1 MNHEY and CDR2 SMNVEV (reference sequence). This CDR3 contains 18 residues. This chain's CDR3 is CASCLFGGYREGNSPLHF. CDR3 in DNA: TGTGCCAGCTGTTTATTCGGGGGGTACAGGGAGGGGAATTCACCCCTCCACTTT.

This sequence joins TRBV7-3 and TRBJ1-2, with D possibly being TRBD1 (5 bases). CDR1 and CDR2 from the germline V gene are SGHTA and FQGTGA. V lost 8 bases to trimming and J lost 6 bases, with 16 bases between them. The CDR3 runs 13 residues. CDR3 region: CASGPVDNDGYTF. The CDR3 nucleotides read TGTGCCAGCGGCCCAGTGGACAACGATGGCTACACCTTC. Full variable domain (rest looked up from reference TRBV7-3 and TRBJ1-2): GAGVSQTPSNKVTEKGKYVELRCDPISGHTALYWYRQSLGQGPEFLIYFQGTGAADDSGLPNDRFFAVRPEGSVSTLKIQRTERGDSAVYLCASGPVDNDGYTFGSGTRLTVV.

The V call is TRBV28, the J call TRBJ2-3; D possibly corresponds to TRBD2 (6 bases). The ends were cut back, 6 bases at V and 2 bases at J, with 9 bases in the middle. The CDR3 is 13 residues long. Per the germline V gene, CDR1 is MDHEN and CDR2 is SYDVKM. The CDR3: CASRGGNTDTQYF. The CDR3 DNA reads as TGTGCCAGCAGGGGCGGGAACACAGATACGCAGTATTTT.

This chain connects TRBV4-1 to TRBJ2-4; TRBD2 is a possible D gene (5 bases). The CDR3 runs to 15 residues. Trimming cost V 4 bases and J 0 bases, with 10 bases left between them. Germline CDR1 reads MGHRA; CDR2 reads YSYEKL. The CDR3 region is CASSLLGLAKNIQYF. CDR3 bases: TGCGCCAGCAGCCTTCTCGGACTAGCCAAAAACATTCAGTACTTC.

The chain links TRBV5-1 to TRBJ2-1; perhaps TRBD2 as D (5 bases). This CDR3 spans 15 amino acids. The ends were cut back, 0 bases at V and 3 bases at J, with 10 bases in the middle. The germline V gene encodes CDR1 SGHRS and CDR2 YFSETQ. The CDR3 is CASSLGGSYYNEQFF. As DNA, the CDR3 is TGCGCCAGCAGCTTGGGAGGGTCCTACTACAATGAGCAGTTCTTC.